Presented here are 12 T cell receptor beta chains from one specimen sequenced in a study of beta chain features in type 1 diabetes. The investigators reverse transcribed all of the isolated RNA, so they sequenced expressed TCRB transcripts. Profiling relied on immunoSEQ multiplex PCR, and the TCRdb table lists in-frame clones only, not all of them. The sample has a few hundred thousand clones; approximately 12% are singletons. General study results and limits: For Type 1 diabetes patients, all four CD4+ subsets carried TCRB CDR3s that were moderately but significantly shorter.

For these receptors, no antigen is known. The sequencing input was naive CD4+ T cells from blood. The source of these receptors is a woman aged 18-35 years with type 1 diabetes.

V gene TRBV7-2 combines with J gene TRBJ2-3, with D tentatively TRBD1 (6 bases). Germline V lookup: CDR1 SGHTA, CDR2 FQGNSA. The ends were cut back, 2 bases at V and 0 bases at J, with 9 bases in the middle. This CDR3 spans 15 amino acids. The chain's CDR3 is CASSLRTASTDTQYF. The CDR3 bases are TGTGCCAGCAGCTTAAGGACAGCGAGCACAGATACGCAGTATTTT.

This clone was picked up a small number of times. Other nucleotide sequences from this sample produce the same CDR3. The chain employs TRBV6-5 and TRBJ2-6; possibly TRBD2 for D (6 bases). V shed 0 bases and J shed 0 bases, with 6 bases lying between them. CDR3 size: 16 residues. CDR1 is MNHEY, CDR2 SVGAGI, per germline. The CDR3 DNA reads TGTGCCAGCAGTTACTCGCGGGGCTCTGGGGCCAACGTCCTGACTTTC. This encodes CASSYSRGSGANVLTF.

This clone was found a few times. This chain joins TRBV5-1 and TRBJ2-1; D is uncertain. V lost 2 bases and J 4 bases, leaving 10 bases between the germline ends. Per germline, CDR1 SGHRS and CDR2 YFSETQ. This CDR3 has 14 residues. This CDR3 is CASSFGLPYNEQFF. The CDR3 nucleotides are TGCGCCAGCAGCTTTGGGCTCCCATACAATGAGCAGTTCTTC. The full variable domain, completed using reference TRBV5-1 and TRBJ2-1, is KAGVTQTPRYLIKTRGQQVTLSCSPISGHRSVSWYQQTPGQGLQFLFEYFSETQRNKGNFPGRFSGRQFSNSRSEMNVSTLELGDSALYLCASSFGLPYNEQFFGPGTRLTVL.

The table lists this clone with a few counts. The rearrangement links TRBV28 to TRBJ1-2; 7 nucleotides align to TRBD1. Germline CDR1 reads MDHEN; CDR2 reads SYDVKM. The J segment lost 0 bases and the V segment lost 6 bases, leaving 19 bases of the junction unmatched. This CDR3 is 19 amino acids long. Here the CDR3 reads CASSTAGQLMRLSNYGYTF. Written as DNA, the CDR3 is TGTGCCAGCAGCACCGCGGGACAGCTAATGAGATTATCTAACTATGGCTACACCTTC.

This clone was found a few times. The V gene is TRBV11-2, the J gene TRBJ1-1; D gene ambiguous. V was shortened by 5 bases and J by 0 bases, with 13 bases between the two germline ends. Germline V gene sequence: CDR1 SGHAT, CDR2 FQNNGV. This CDR3 comprises 15 residues. CDR3 DNA sequence: TGTGCCAGCAGCGTCCCTCGGACTATGAACACTGAAGCTTTCTTT. Translated: CASSVPRTMNTEAFF.

J is TRBJ2-5 and V is TRBV29-1; 9 nucleotides agree with TRBD1. The germline V gene encodes CDR1 SQVTM and CDR2 ANQGSEA. This CDR3 is 13 amino acids long. The junction had 4 bases not matched to a gene; V was cut back by 4 bases and J by 4 bases. The CDR3 loop is CSVVGTGPETQYF. For the CDR3, the DNA is TGCAGCGTTGTCGGGACAGGGCCAGAGACCCAGTACTTC.

This clone has more than one count but fewer than ten. V is TRBV28 and J is TRBJ2-1, with TRBD2 matching over 10 bases. This CDR3 is built from 16 residues. In germline, CDR1 is MDHEN, CDR2 SYDVKM. V lost 4 bases to trimming and J lost 4 bases; unmatched junction nucleotides: 7. The CDR3 here is CASSSSGTSEYNEQFF. CDR3 in DNA: TGTGCCAGCAGTTCCTCCGGGACTAGCGAATACAATGAGCAGTTCTTC. Variable domain in full (rest from reference TRBV28 and TRBJ2-1): DVKVTQSSRYLVKRTGEKVFLECVQDMDHENMFWYRQDPGLGLRLIYFSYDVKMKEKGDIPEGYSVSREKKERFSLILESASTNQTSMYLCASSSSGTSEYNEQFFGPGTRLTVL.

This clone has a handful of counts. The V and J genes are TRBV11-2 and TRBJ2-1; 11 positions match TRBD2. CDR3 length equals 18 residues. Trimming took 4 bases from V and 7 from J; bases not matched to a gene: 15. The germline V gene has CDR1 SGHAT and CDR2 FQNNGV. The CDR3 loop is CASSYTSGSISAGNEQFF. The CDR3 coding sequence is TGTGCCAGCAGCTATACTAGCGGGAGTATCTCAGCCGGTAATGAGCAGTTCTTC.

This clone was seen only a few times. V and J are TRBV7-2 and TRBJ2-2; 7 bases align to TRBD2. Germline CDR1 reads SGHTA; CDR2 reads FQGNSA. The CDR3 is made up of 17 amino acids. V shed 2 bases and J 4 bases; nucleotides not matched to a gene: 10. The CDR3: CASSLLGTGGGTGELFF. As DNA, the CDR3 is TGTGCCAGCAGCTTATTGGGGACGGGGGGTGGCACCGGGGAGCTGTTTTTT.

The J gene is TRBJ1-1, the V gene TRBV7-2; D not resolved. Germline CDR1 reads SGHTA; CDR2 reads FQGNSA. The CDR3 covers 13 residues. Trimming removed 5 bases from V and 0 bases from J, with 7 bases in between. CDR3 amino acids: CASSKELNTEAFF. The CDR3 DNA follows: TGTGCCAGCAGCAAGGAGTTGAACACTGAAGCTTTCTTT.

This chain joins TRBV11-2 and TRBJ2-2; TRBD2 might be the D (6 bases). Germline lookup yields CDR1 SGHAT and CDR2 FQNNGV. CDR3 length: 15 residues. Deletions cut 3 bases from V and 7 bases from J, with 15 bases between. The CDR3 sequence: CASSFRDWESGELFF. The CDR3 coding sequence is TGTGCCAGCAGCTTTAGGGACTGGGAAAGCGGGGAGCTGTTTTTT.

The chain couples TRBV6-6 to TRBJ2-1; 8 bases line up with TRBD2. CDR1 and CDR2 from the germline V gene are MNHNY and SVGAGI (reference sequence). CDR3 length: 15 residues. The V segment lost 2 bases and the J segment 8 bases; nucleotides outside the gene matches: 8. CDR3 DNA sequence: TGTGCCAGCAGTTACCCGGGCGGGGGGAGGCATGAGCAGTTCTTC. Translation gives CASSYPGGGRHEQFF.